This TCR beta chain was sequenced during a study of blood T cell repertoires in COVID-19. The overall study: The study drew acute and convalescent COVID-19 samples from the United States, Italy and Spain. PBMCs, B-cell-depleted T cells, or T cells provided the cDNA or gDNA that made up the material.

CDR3 length equals 17 residues. Germline assignment: CDR1 LNHDA and CDR2 SQIVND (reference sequence). V was clipped by 7 bases and J by 1 base, with 17 bases between them. As processed by the authors: The authors estimated nucleated cell counts from reference gene primer amplification. Method: immunoSEQ multiplex PCR; TCRdb's copy keeps in-frame clones and lacks some. That table gives V, J and clone size, and the DNA gave D and trimming. The sample records approximately 500,000 clones, roughly 90% being singletons. The V call is TRBV19, the J call TRBJ1-6, with D perhaps matching TRBD1 (5 bases). This TCR was recovered from a middle-aged woman who had recovered from COVID-19. Sequenced material: PBMCs or T cells enriched from blood (not recorded which). This chain's CDR3 is CASTKTGGGSYNSPLHF. The DNA of the CDR3 is TGTGCCAGTACCAAAACTGGGGGGGGATCCTATAATTCACCCCTCCACTTT.